A selection of T cell receptor beta chains follows, all from one sample in a study of CD4 T cells in relation to SARS-CoV-2 and coronaviruses. These receptors are not linked to any known antigen. TCRdb keeps only in-frame clones here, not all; method: immunoSEQ multiplex PCR. The sample has 30,000 to 45,000 clones, 77% seen once. Material: memory CD4+ T cells from PBMCs, cultured in vitro. Receptors originate from an adult with COVID-19. The CDR3 runs from the conserved cysteine through the conserved F or W. Each record gives: V gene, D gene, clone size, CDR3 length, J gene, CDR3 DNA, CDR3 protein. A D gene is named only where the DNA matches it firmly. A row's size may be missing; if present it is once, few, many or a size class.

>TRBV30|-|-|15|TRBJ1-6
TGTGCCTGGAGTGTACAGGGCACGGTCGGATCACCCCTCCACTTT
CAWSVQGTVGSPLHF
>TRBV27|-|-|16|TRBJ2-7
TGTGCCAGCGGCATATCGGGCACCCTTTCGATTTACGAGCAGTACTTC
CASGISGTLSIYEQYF
>TRBV19|-|-|13|TRBJ2-7
TGTGCCACGGGTAGTGGAATTTCCTACGAGCAGTACTTC
CATGSGISYEQYF
>TRBV7-7|TRBD2|few|16|TRBJ2-2
TGTGCTAGCAGCTTAAGACTAGCGGGGAACACCGGGGAGCTGTTTTTT
CASSLRLAGNTGELFF
>TRBV5-6|-|once|14|TRBJ1-2
TGTGCCAGCAGCTTGCCTCGGGGGGCAAGGGGCTACACCTTC
CASSLPRGARGYTF
>TRBV7-2|-|few|13|TRBJ2-5
TGTGCCAGCAGCTTGGGGCAAGAAGAGACCCAGTACTTC
CASSLGQEETQYF
>TRBV29-1|TRBD2|-|15|TRBJ2-3
TGCAGCACCGGGTCTACTAGCGGGTATTCGGATACGCAGTATTTT
CSTGSTSGYSDTQYF
>TRBV7-2|TRBD1|-|15|TRBJ2-3
TGTGCCAGCAGCTTAAGGGGGACAGGGGCAGATACGCAGTATTTT
CASSLRGTGADTQYF
>TRBV15|TRBD2|-|17|TRBJ2-2
TGTGCCACCAGCAGGGACACTAGCGGGAGGCACACCGGGGAGCTGTTTTTT
CATSRDTSGRHTGELFF
>TRBV19|-|-|13|TRBJ1-1
TGTGCCACAAGGACCGAGATGAACACTGAAGCTTTCTTT
CATRTEMNTEAFF
>TRBV2|-|-|14|TRBJ2-3
TGTGCCAGCATGGGGAGGCGGAGCACAGATACGCAGTATTTT
CASMGRRSTDTQYF
>TRBV7-2|-|-|13|TRBJ2-7
TGTGCCAGCAGCTTAACGGGGGTGAGGGAGCAGTACTTC
CASSLTGVREQYF
>TRBV7-9|-|medium-sized|15|TRBJ2-7
TGTGCCAGCAGCTTAGGGGACTTCCCCGACTACGAGCAGTACTTC
CASSLGDFPDYEQYF
>TRBV20-1|TRBD2|once|16|TRBJ2-7
TGCAGTGCTAGTAGCAGGACTAGCGGGAGTCTGAACGAGCAGTACTTC
CSASSRTSGSLNEQYF
>TRBV6-6|-|-|13|TRBJ1-5
TGTGCCAGCATAGACACGAGCAATCAGCCCCAGCATTTT
CASIDTSNQPQHF
>TRBV19|-|few|14|TRBJ1-4
TGTGCCAGTTGTTCCGAAGCAACGGATGAAAAACTGTTTTTT
CASCSEATDEKLFF
>TRBV28|-|-|18|TRBJ2-7
TGTGCCAGCAGGTCGTCCGGGACACTGATAAGGAGCTCCTACGAGCAGTACTTC
CASRSSGTLIRSSYEQYF
>TRBV11-2|-|-|15|TRBJ2-5
TGTGCCAGCAGCTTAGGGGGACACCGACAAGAGACCCAGTACTTC
CASSLGGHRQETQYF
>TRBV19|TRBD1|-|14|TRBJ2-7
TGTGCCAGTAGGATGACAGGGGGCGCGGGCGAGCAGTACTTC
CASRMTGGAGEQYF
>TRBV7-2|TRBD1|-|16|TRBJ1-3
TGTGCCAGCAGCACACCGCCCGGGACAGGGGGAAACACCATATATTTT
CASSTPPGTGGNTIYF
>TRBV28|-|-|15|TRBJ2-3
TGTGCCAGCACTTCAGCCGGCAGATACGCAGATACGCAGTATTTT
CASTSAGRYADTQYF
>TRBV11-2|-|few|12|TRBJ1-5
TGTGCCAGCAGCCTATTAACAGGGCCCCAGCATTTT
CASSLLTGPQHF
>TRBV10-3|-|-|12|TRBJ2-2
TGTGCCACCCAGACAGGTTACGGGGAGCTGTTTTTT
CATQTGYGELFF
>TRBV30|-|once|13|TRBJ2-5
TGTGCCTGGAGTGCCGGGACACAAGAGACCCAGTACTTC
CAWSAGTQETQYF
>TRBV2|-|-|14|TRBJ1-4
TGTGCCAGCATAAGGACAGTGGAAGGTGAAAAACTGTTTTTT
CASIRTVEGEKLFF
>TRBV7-9|TRBD1|-|15|TRBJ1-1
TGTGCCAGCAGTTTCACAGGGACAGTGAACACTGAAGCTTTCTTT
CASSFTGTVNTEAFF
>TRBV5-6|TRBD2|-|15|TRBJ2-7
TGTGCCAGCAGCTCGCTAGCGGGAGGGCTGGCCGAGCAGTACTTC
CASSSLAGGLAEQYF
>TRBV25-1|-|few|11|TRBJ2-2
TGTGCCAGCAGTGGGGGGGGCCAGCTGTTTTTT
CASSGGGQLFF
>TRBV6-1|-|-|14|TRBJ1-2
TGTGCCAGCAGTGAAGCCGGGGGGCTCCAGGGCTACACCTTC
CASSEAGGLQGYTF
>TRBV3-1/TRBV3-2|-|-|14|TRBJ2-2
TGTGCCAGCAGCCAAGGGACAGAGGTCGGGGAGCTGTTTTTT
CASSQGTEVGELFF
>TRBV9|TRBD2|-|14|TRBJ2-1
TGTGCCAGCAGCGTAGCAGCGGGGCACAATGAGCAGTTCTTC
CASSVAAGHNEQFF
>TRBV28|-|-|14|TRBJ2-1
TGTGCCAGCAGTGTAATATCAGGACGCAATGAGCAGTTCTTC
CASSVISGRNEQFF
>TRBV4-1|-|-|13|TRBJ2-5
TGCGCCAGCAGCCAAGGGGTTGCGGAGACCCAGTACTTC
CASSQGVAETQYF
>TRBV5-8|TRBD2|-|15|TRBJ2-5
TGTGCCAGCAGCAGGAGACCGGGACTACAAGAGACCCAGTACTTC
CASSRRPGLQETQYF
>TRBV19|TRBD2|-|15|TRBJ2-7
TGTGCCAGTAGTATGTCCGGGACTACCTCTCGGGAGCAGTACTTC
CASSMSGTTSREQYF
>TRBV15|-|few|16|TRBJ2-2
TGTGCCACCAGCAGAGATTACGGGATTCACACCGGGGAGCTGTTTTTT
CATSRDYGIHTGELFF
>TRBV6-4|-|-|13|TRBJ2-7
TGTGCCAGCAGTTTTGGGACTGCCTACGAGCAGTACTTC
CASSFGTAYEQYF
>TRBV6-5|-|-|16|TRBJ1-5
TGTGCCAGCAGTTACGCCCCGGGGGGTTGGGGTCAGCCCCAGCATTTT
CASSYAPGGWGQPQHF
>TRBV27|-|-|14|TRBJ1-2
TGTGCCAGCAGTCCATCAGGGATCGGCTATGGCTACACCTTC
CASSPSGIGYGYTF
>TRBV5-6|-|-|14|TRBJ2-7
TGTGCCAGCAGCTTTGTGGACAGAACCTACGAGCAGTACTTC
CASSFVDRTYEQYF